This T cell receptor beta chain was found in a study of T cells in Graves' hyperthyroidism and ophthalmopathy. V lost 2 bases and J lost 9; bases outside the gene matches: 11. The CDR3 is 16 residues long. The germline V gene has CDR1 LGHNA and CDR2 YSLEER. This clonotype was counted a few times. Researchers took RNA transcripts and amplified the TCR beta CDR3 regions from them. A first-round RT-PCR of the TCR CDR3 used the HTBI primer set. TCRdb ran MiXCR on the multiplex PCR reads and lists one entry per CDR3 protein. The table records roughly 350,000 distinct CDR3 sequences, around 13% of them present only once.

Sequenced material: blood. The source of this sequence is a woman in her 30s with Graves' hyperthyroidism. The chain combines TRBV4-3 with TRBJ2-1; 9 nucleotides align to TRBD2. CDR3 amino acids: CASSQIGLAGTLEQFF. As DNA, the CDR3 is TGCGCCAGCAGCCAAATAGGTCTAGCGGGAACGCTTGAGCAGTTCTTC.